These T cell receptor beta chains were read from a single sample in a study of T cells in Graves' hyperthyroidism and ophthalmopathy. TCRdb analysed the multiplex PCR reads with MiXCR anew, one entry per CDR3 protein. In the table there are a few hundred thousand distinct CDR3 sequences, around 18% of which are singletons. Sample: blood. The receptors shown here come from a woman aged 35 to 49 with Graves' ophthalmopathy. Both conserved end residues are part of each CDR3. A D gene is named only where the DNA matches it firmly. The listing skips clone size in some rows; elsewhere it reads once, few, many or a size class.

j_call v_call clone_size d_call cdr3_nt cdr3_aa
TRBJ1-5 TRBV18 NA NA TGTGCCAGCTCACAAACGGGGACAACGAGCAATCAGCCCCAGCATTTT CASSQTGTTSNQPQHF
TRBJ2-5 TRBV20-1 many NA TGCAGTGCTCTGGTACTGGCTCACTCGTACCAAGAGACCCAGTACTTC CSALVLAHSYQETQYF
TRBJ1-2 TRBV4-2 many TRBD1 TGTGCCAGCAGCCAAGAGACAGGGGGAGGATATGGCTACACCTTC CASSQETGGGYGYTF
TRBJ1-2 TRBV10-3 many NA TGTGCCATCAGTGGTCCTCCCCCGTCGGGACACTATAACTATGGCTACACCTTC CAISGPPPSGHYNYGYTF
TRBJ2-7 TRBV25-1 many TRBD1 TGTGCCAGCAGTAACCTCCGGGACAGGGGATCCTACGAGCAGTACTTC CASSNLRDRGSYEQYF
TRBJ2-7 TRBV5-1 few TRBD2 TGCGCCAGCAGCTTGAAGGCTAGCGGTTTCCTTCCCTACGAGCAGTACTTC CASSLKASGFLPYEQYF
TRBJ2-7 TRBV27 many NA TGTGCCAGCAGTCCCCAGACAGCGGGCTACGAGCAGTACTTC CASSPQTAGYEQYF
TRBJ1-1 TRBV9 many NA TGTGCCAGCAGCCCAGCCGGCACCCTGAACACTGAAGCTTTCTTT CASSPAGTLNTEAFF
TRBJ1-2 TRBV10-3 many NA TGTGCCATCAGTGACCCAACCGCGGCGAATGGCTACACCTTC CAISDPTAANGYTF
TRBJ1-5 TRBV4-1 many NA TGCGCCAGCAGCCAAACTCCGGTCAGGGGAAATCAGCCCCAGCATTTT CASSQTPVRGNQPQHF
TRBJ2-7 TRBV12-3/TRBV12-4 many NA TGTGCCAGCAGTTTAGCCGTCGGAGTCGCCCACGAGCAGTACTTC CASSLAVGVAHEQYF
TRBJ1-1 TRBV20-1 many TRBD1 TGCAGTGCTAGTGGGACAGCTGAAGCTTTCTTT CSASGTAEAFF
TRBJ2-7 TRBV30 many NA TGTGCCTGGAAGGTGGCGGGCCACTACGAGCAGTACTTC CAWKVAGHYEQYF
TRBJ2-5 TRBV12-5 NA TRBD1 TGTGCCGCTATGAGGGGGCTTGGGCGGAACCCGTTGGAGACCCAGTACTTC CAAMRGLGRNPLETQYF
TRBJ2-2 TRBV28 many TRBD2 TGTGCCAGCAGCGAACCGAGCGGGACGAACACCGGGGAGCTGTTTTTT CASSEPSGTNTGELFF
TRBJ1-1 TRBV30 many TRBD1 TGTGCCTGGAGTGACAGGGGATGGGGCACTGAAGCTTTCTTT CAWSDRGWGTEAFF
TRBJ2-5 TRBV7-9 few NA TGTGCCAGCAGCTGGACCGTAGAAGAGACCCAGTACTTC CASSWTVEETQYF
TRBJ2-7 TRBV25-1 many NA TGTGCCAGCAGTGAAGCGACTAGTTCTGTTGAGCAGTACTTC CASSEATSSVEQYF
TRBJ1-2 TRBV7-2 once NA TGTGCCAGCAGCACAATAAAGGGCTACACCTTC CASSTIKGYTF
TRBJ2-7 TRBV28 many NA TGTGCCAGCTTGCGGGACAGCCAGTCCTACGAGCAGTACTTC CASLRDSQSYEQYF
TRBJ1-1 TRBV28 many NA TGTGCCAGCAGTGATGTGGGAGTGCCCTCTCCTGGGGTCACTGAAGCTTTCTTT CASSDVGVPSPGVTEAFF
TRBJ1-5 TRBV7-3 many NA TGTGCCAGCAGCTTAATGCATTGGGTGGACAGTCGGTCGGGGAGGGGTCAGCCCCAGCATTTT CASSLMHWVDSRSGRGQPQHF
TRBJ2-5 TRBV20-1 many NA TGCAGTGCTAGAGAGGGTGTGGAGACCCAGTACTTC CSAREGVETQYF
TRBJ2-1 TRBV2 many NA TGTGCCAGCAGTGACCGACTCTTGGCCAGGGCTCTCAATGAGCAGTTCTTC CASSDRLLARALNEQFF
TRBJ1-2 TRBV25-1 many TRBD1 TGTGCCAGCAGTGGGACAGGTGAGGGCTATGGCTACACCTTC CASSGTGEGYGYTF
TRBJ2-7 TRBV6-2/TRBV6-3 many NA TGTGCCAGCAGTCTCCGGGGCCCTCGGGAGCAGTACTTC CASSLRGPREQYF
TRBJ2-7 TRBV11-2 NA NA TGTGCCAGCAGCTTAGATAGCCGTCTGAATGGGGGCTACGAGCAGTCCTTC CASSLDSRLNGGYEQSF
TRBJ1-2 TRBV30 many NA TGTGCCTGGAGTCTTTACGACGGATTAAACTATGGCTACACCTTC CAWSLYDGLNYGYTF
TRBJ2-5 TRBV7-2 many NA TGTGCCAGCAGCCTCCGGGGGACCCAGTACTTC CASSLRGTQYF
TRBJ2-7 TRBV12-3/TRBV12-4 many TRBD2 TGTGCCAGCAGTTTCGCAGCGGGAGGCGAGCAGTACTTC CASSFAAGGEQYF
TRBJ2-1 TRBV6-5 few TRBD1 TGTGCCAGCAGTTCCCTGGGACAGGGGGTTTTAGATGAGCAGTTCTTC CASSSLGQGVLDEQFF
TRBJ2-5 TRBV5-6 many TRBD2 TGTGCCAGCAGCTTGGTAGCGGGAGGGACTGAAGAGACCCAGTACTTC CASSLVAGGTEETQYF
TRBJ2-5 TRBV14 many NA TGTGCCAGCAGCCAAGTAAGAGAGACCCAGTACTTC CASSQVRETQYF
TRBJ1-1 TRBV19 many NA TGTGCCAGTAGTATTAAGTCCCTCGGGGGAAACACTGAAGCTTTCTTT CASSIKSLGGNTEAFF
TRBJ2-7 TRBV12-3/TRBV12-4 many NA TGTGCCAGCAGTTTCACGGGAGCAGGGGAGCAGTACTTC CASSFTGAGEQYF
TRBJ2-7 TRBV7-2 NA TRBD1 TGTGCCAGCGCCGAAGGGGGCGGCTACGAGCAGTACTTC CASAEGGGYEQYF
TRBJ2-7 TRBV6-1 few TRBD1 TGTGCCAGCAGCCACAAGGGACAGGGGCCCTACGAGCAGTACTTC CASSHKGQGPYEQYF
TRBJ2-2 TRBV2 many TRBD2 TGTGCCAGCAGTCTAGCGGGAGGGCCCAGCGGGGAGCTGTTTTTT CASSLAGGPSGELFF
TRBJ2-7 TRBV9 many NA TGTGCCAGCAGCGTAGCAGGTTCCTACGAGCAGTACTTC CASSVAGSYEQYF
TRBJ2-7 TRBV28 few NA TGTGCCAGCGGGGTCCTCCTACGGGGCGAGCAGTGCTTC CASGVLLRGEQCF
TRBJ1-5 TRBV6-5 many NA TGTGCCAGCAGTTTAACGGACGGTAGCAATCAGCCCCAGCATTTT CASSLTDGSNQPQHF
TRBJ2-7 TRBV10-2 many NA TGCGCCAGTTCTCGGCGGGATTCCTACGAGCAGTACTTC CASSRRDSYEQYF
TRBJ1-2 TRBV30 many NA TGTGCCTGGAGTGCCGGGGCTCGTGGCTACACCTTC CAWSAGARGYTF
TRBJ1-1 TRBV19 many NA TGTGCCAGTAGTGTACCCGGGGGGACTGAAGCTTTCTTT CASSVPGGTEAFF
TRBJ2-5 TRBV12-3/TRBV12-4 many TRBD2 TGTGCCAGCAGTCGAAATAGCGGGCCGAAGGCAGAGACCCAGTACTTC CASSRNSGPKAETQYF
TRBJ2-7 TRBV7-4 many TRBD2 TGTGCCAGCAGCTTCGACGACTGGGCTAGCGGCCGAGAAAGAACCTACGAGCAGTACTTC CASSFDDWASGRERTYEQYF
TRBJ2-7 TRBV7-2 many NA TGTGCCAGCAGCTTATACGGGGGAGCCTACGAGCAGTACTTC CASSLYGGAYEQYF